This TCR beta chain appears in the sequencing data of a study of cytomegalovirus exposure and HLA in healthy donors. Broader study findings: The classifier, whose performance was assessed in both the original and validation cohorts, reportedly diagnosed cytomegalovirus status with high specificity and sensitivity. Earlier analysis found most TCR beta V segments productive about 87% or about 30% of the time. With later analysis, a missense DCLRE1C variant became linked to TCR beta V- and J-gene trimming.

Concerning this clone: The target antigen is unknown.

The primer mix had 60 Vbeta and 13 Jbeta primers. Under the authors' procedure: Some 11 million of the about 80 million unique TCR beta chains counted in a later analysis were shared. Sequencing used immunoSEQ multiplex PCR; TCRdb keeps in-frame clones, though not all of them. V, J and clone size are those of that table, while D and trimming were read from the DNA. The sample table sets out approximately 72,000 clones. V was pared by 0 bases and J by 7 bases, with 8 bases of the junction left unmatched. This CDR3 region has 15 residues. Germline V lookup: CDR1 SGHNT, CDR2 YYREEE (reference sequence). The chain employs TRBV5-4 and TRBJ1-1; TRBD1 matches at 8 bases. Sequencing was carried out using PBMCs. The sequence came from a woman between 35 and 50 years old in good health and CMV-seropositive. The CDR3 DNA reads as TGTGCCAGCAGCTTGGCCCAGGGGGCGCAGAGTGAAGCTTTCTTT. It encodes CASSLAQGAQSEAFF.